These 29 T cell receptor beta chains originate from one sample sequenced in a study of blood T cell repertoires in COVID-19 (dated by TCRdb to 2019 to 2021). Receptor libraries were prepared by the immunoSEQ multiplex PCR assay. TCRdb re-hosts the immuneACCESS table, in-frame sequences only. Its copies lack some clones; in the studies checked, an unresolved V gene accounts for under half of them, and the cause for the rest is not known. The sample table shows 310,000 or so clones, and around 90% are seen once. Of the sample, around 5.9% is held by the ten largest clones. The source material was PBMCs or T cells enriched from blood (not recorded which). These receptor sequences come from a woman in her 30s who had recovered from COVID-19.

Only a few counts were recorded for this clone. The V call is TRBV4-1, the J call TRBJ1-6, with D possibly TRBD1 on 6 matching bases. Germline CDR1 is MGHRA and CDR2 is YSYEKL. V was pared by 0 bases and J by 7 bases, with 16 bases between. The CDR3 runs 17 residues. For the CDR3, the DNA is TGCGCCAGCAGCCAAGATATCCGCCAGGGGCAGAATTCACCCCTCCACTTT. Amino acid sequence: CASSQDIRQGQNSPLHF.

The chain carries TRBV9 and TRBJ1-1; weak D call: TRBD1 (6 bases). Per germline, CDR1 SGDLS and CDR2 YYNGEE. V was cut by 2 bases and J by 7 bases, with 15 bases left in between. The CDR3 runs 14 residues. The CDR3 sequence: CASSVVGGLGEAFF. CDR3 in DNA: TGTGCCAGCAGCGTCGTGGGGGGGCTTGGTGAAGCTTTCTTT. Looking up the rest from reference TRBV9 and TRBJ1-1 gives the full variable domain: DSGVTQTPKHLITATGQRVTLRCSPRSGDLSVYWYQQSLDQGLQFLIQYYNGEERAKGNILERFSAQQFPDLHSELNLSSLELGDSALYFCASSVVGGLGEAFFGQGTRLTVV.

This sequence joins TRBV19 and TRBJ1-2, with D unresolved. V lost 4 bases, J lost 8 bases, and 14 bases lay in between. Germline CDR1 is LNHDA and CDR2 is SQIVND (reference sequence). The CDR3 runs to 13 residues. The CDR3 region has the DNA TGTGCCAGTAGTACCCGGGGAGCGGAGGGCTACACCTTC. This gives the protein CASSTRGAEGYTF.

This chain links TRBV4-1 with TRBJ1-1; 7 nucleotides agree with TRBD1. Looked up from germline, CDR1 is MGHRA and CDR2 is YSYEKL. Germline trimming cut 1 base from V and 4 bases from J; bases unmatched to any gene: 9. The CDR3 extends over 16 amino acids. DNA of the CDR3: TGCGCCAGCAGCCAAGGGAACAGGGGATGGGTCACTGAAGCTTTCTTT. Translated, it gives CASSQGNRGWVTEAFF.

The DNA of the CDR3 is TGTGCGGCAACATGGGGCGATGTTAATGAAAAACTGTTTTTT. Translating gives CAATWGDVNEKLFF. This chain connects TRBV30 to TRBJ1-4, with D maybe TRBD1 (5 bases). The CDR3 is 14 residues long. CDR1 GTSNPN and CDR2 SVGIG come from the germline V gene (reference sequence).

The rearrangement uses TRBV30 and TRBJ2-7; possibly TRBD1 for D (5 bases). In germline, CDR1 is GTSNPN, CDR2 SVGIG (reference sequence). V gave up 0 bases and J gave up 5 bases, with 5 bases separating them. The CDR3 has 11 amino acids. CDR3 region: CAWSVGDEQYF. The DNA for the CDR3 is TGTGCCTGGAGTGTAGGGGACGAGCAGTACTTC.

V gene TRBV19 combines with J gene TRBJ1-4; D remains unclear. The V and J ends lost 1 base and 10 bases respectively, with 19 bases between them. CDR1 and CDR2 from the germline V gene are LNHDA and SQIVND (reference sequence). This CDR3 has 16 residues. CDR3 nucleotides: TGTGCCAGTAGTATAGTAGGAAGCGGGGATGTGCGAAAACTGTTTTTT. Translating gives CASSIVGSGDVRKLFF. The full variable domain, rest sourced from reference TRBV19 and TRBJ1-4, is DGGITQSPKYLFRKEGQNVTLSCEQNLNHDAMYWYRQDPGQGLRLIYYSQIVNDFQKGDIAEGYSVSREKKESFPLTVTSAQKNPTAFYLCASSIVGSGDVRKLFFGSGTQLSVL.

The chain joins TRBV12-3 or TRBV12-4 to TRBJ1-6; weak D call: TRBD1 (5 bases). The length of the CDR3 is 13 residues. V was shortened by 5 bases and J by 6 bases, with 8 bases between the two germline ends. The CDR3 protein is CASSDSANSPLHF. The CDR3 DNA reads as TGTGCCAGCAGTGACAGCGCTAATTCACCCCTCCACTTT.

This sequence joins TRBV7-8 and TRBJ2-3, with 13 bases lining up with TRBD2. With 5 bases clipped from V and 1 base from J, the junction kept 15 bases outside the gene matches. The V gene's germline CDR1 is SGHVS and CDR2 FQNEAQ. CDR3 size: 20 residues. The CDR3 DNA reads TGTGCCAGCAGCCCAACGACTAGCGGGGGGCCTCCTCCACGCACAGATACGCAGTATTTT. Protein product: CASSPTTSGGPPPRTDTQYF.

This chain uses TRBV6-4 with TRBJ1-2; 9 bases agree with TRBD1. CDR3 length: 14 amino acids. CDR1 is MRHNA, CDR2 SNTAGT, per germline. V lost 3 bases and J lost 7; bases outside the gene matches: 6. The CDR3 region is CASSEGTGRSGYTF. The CDR3 DNA reads as TGTGCCAGCAGTGAGGGGACAGGGCGGAGTGGCTACACCTTC.

The V gene is TRBV19, the J gene TRBJ1-2, with unresolved D. Trimming pared 3 bases from V and 2 bases from J, leaving 13 bases between. Germline V gene sequence: CDR1 LNHDA, CDR2 SQIVND (reference sequence). There are 15 residues in the CDR3. The CDR3 loop is CASSIIDNQNYGYTF. For the CDR3, the DNA is TGTGCCAGTAGTATTATTGACAACCAAAACTATGGCTACACCTTC.

J is TRBJ2-5 and V is TRBV7-8, with 9 bases fitting TRBD2. V was clipped by 3 bases and J by 2 bases; unmatched bases: 10. This CDR3 region has 17 residues. CDR1 is SGHVS and CDR2 is FQNEAQ in the germline V gene. Here the CDR3 reads CASSLSRLAGKQETQYF. In DNA form, the CDR3 reads TGTGCCAGCAGCTTGAGTAGGCTAGCGGGGAAACAAGAGACCCAGTACTTC.

The rearrangement links TRBV4-2 to TRBJ2-2; 12 bases match TRBD2. V was clipped by 3 bases and J by 0 bases; unmatched bases: 5. The CDR3 covers 18 residues. CDR1 and CDR2 from the germline V gene are LGHNA and YNFKEQ. The CDR3 nucleotides read TGTGCCAGCAGCCACCGCCTAGCGGGGGGGGCGAACACCGGGGAGCTGTTTTTT. Protein product: CASSHRLAGGANTGELFF.

The chain carries TRBV3-1 (or the pseudogene TRBV3-2) and TRBJ1-2; 10 bases align to TRBD1. This CDR3 contains 16 residues. V lost 1 base to trimming and J lost 4 bases; unmatched junction nucleotides: 6. The germline CDR1 and CDR2 sequences are LGHDT and YNNKEL (reference sequence). Here the CDR3 reads CASSQASGTGVYGYTF. DNA for the CDR3: TGTGCCAGCAGCCAAGCTTCCGGGACAGGGGTCTATGGCTACACCTTC.

This sequence joins TRBV27 and TRBJ1-2; the D is unclear. This CDR3 is built from 13 residues. CDR1 and CDR2 (germline): MNHEY, SMNVEV (reference sequence). V lost 8 bases and J lost 7, with 17 bases in between. DNA of the CDR3: TGTGCCAGCTACAGTCCCAGTTGGGTTGGCTACACCTTC. This gives the protein CASYSPSWVGYTF.

The genes are TRBV29-1 and TRBJ1-1, with D possibly TRBD1 on 5 matching bases. Germline lookup yields CDR1 SQVTM and CDR2 ANQGSEA. V gave up 7 bases and J gave up 2 bases, with 14 bases separating them. The CDR3 is made up of 13 amino acids. In DNA form, the CDR3 reads TGCAGCGCCCAAAGACAGATTAACACTGAAGCTTTCTTT. As protein: CSAQRQINTEAFF. The whole variable domain, filled in from reference TRBV29-1 and TRBJ1-1, reads SAVISQKPSRDICQRGTSLTIQCQVDSQVTMMFWYRQQPGQSLTLIATANQGSEATYESGFVIDKFPISRPNLTFSTLTVSNMSPEDSSIYLCSAQRQINTEAFFGQGTRLTVV.

This chain joins TRBV12-5 and TRBJ1-5; possible D gene TRBD1, 6 bases. Trimming took 1 base from V and 0 from J, leaving 10 bases between them. This CDR3 has 16 residues. Germline loops: CDR1 LGHNT, CDR2 FRNRAP. CDR3 coding DNA: TGTGCTAGTGGTTTGGGACAGGTGGATAGCAATCAGCCCCAGCATTTT. Protein product: CASGLGQVDSNQPQHF.

The chain recombines TRBV18 with TRBJ2-1; 9 nucleotides line up with TRBD2. Per the germline V gene, CDR1 is KGHSH and CDR2 is LQKENI. V was pared by 7 bases and J by 6 bases, with 4 bases of the junction left unmatched. The CDR3 covers 13 residues. The DNA for the CDR3 is TGTGCCAGCTTACGGACTAGCGCCAATGAGCAGTTCTTC. Its translation is CASLRTSANEQFF.

The chain carries TRBV11-2 and TRBJ1-3, with D tentatively TRBD1 (6 bases). CDR3 size: 15 residues. In germline, CDR1 is SGHAT, CDR2 FQNNGV. V was cut by 5 bases and J by 3 bases, with 14 bases left in between. The chain's CDR3 is CASSQTGGYGNTIYF. The CDR3 nucleotides are TGTGCCAGCAGCCAGACGGGGGGCTATGGAAACACCATATATTTT.

A single count supports this clone. The chain carries TRBV11-2 and TRBJ1-6; 7 nucleotides match TRBD1. CDR1 and CDR2 from the germline V gene are SGHAT and FQNNGV. Losses at the gene ends were 3 bases for V and 7 bases for J; bases not matched to a gene: 6. The CDR3 loop spans 15 amino acids. The CDR3 DNA follows: TGTGCCAGCAGCTTTAACAGGGGCGACAATTCACCCCTCCACTTT. This sequence encodes CASSFNRGDNSPLHF.

The V gene is TRBV29-1, the J gene TRBJ1-1, with TRBD1 matching over 12 bases. The trim removed 5 bases at V and 4 bases at J, leaving 8 bases unmatched. Germline V lookup: CDR1 SQVTM, CDR2 ANQGSEA. CDR3 size: 15 residues. The DNA for the CDR3 is TGCAGCGTTCCCGGGACAGGGGGCTGGGGCACTGAAGCTTTCTTT. Its protein product is CSVPGTGGWGTEAFF.

This chain links TRBV4-1 with TRBJ1-6; D is unresolved. The V gene's germline CDR1 is MGHRA and CDR2 YSYEKL. Trimming removed 2 bases at V and 7 bases at J, with 9 bases between. The CDR3 is 14 residues long. The CDR3 region has the DNA TGCGCCAGCAGCCAATCCACAGCAAATTCACCCCTCCACTTT. Amino acid sequence: CASSQSTANSPLHF.

This rearrangement joins TRBV27 to TRBJ2-1; 7 bases fit TRBD1. Germline V gene sequence: CDR1 MNHEY, CDR2 SMNVEV (reference sequence). The CDR3 has 17 residues. The ends lost 6 bases at V and 8 bases at J; junction bases unmatched: 19. The CDR3 sequence: CASRTRPTGKVWDEQFF. The CDR3 DNA reads TGTGCCAGCAGAACCCGGCCGACAGGGAAGGTTTGGGATGAGCAGTTCTTC.

This rearrangement joins TRBV5-1 to TRBJ1-1; no reliable D call. CDR3 length equals 14 residues. The germline V and J ends were trimmed by 5 bases and 1 base, with 12 bases remaining between them. The V gene's germline CDR1 is SGHRS and CDR2 YFSETQ. The CDR3 nucleotides are TGCGCCAGCAGGCCGGGAGCGGGGAACACTGAAGCTTTCTTT. Translated, it gives CASRPGAGNTEAFF.

This clone has a handful of counts. V usage is TRBV2 and J usage is TRBJ2-7; 9 nucleotides align to TRBD1. V lost 3 bases, J lost 0 bases, and 3 bases stayed unmatched. Germline-derived CDR1 and CDR2 are SNHLY and FYNNEI. The CDR3 runs to 15 residues. In nucleotides, the CDR3 is TGTGCCAGCAGTGAGGCGACAGGGGGCTCCTACGAGCAGTACTTC. Protein sequence: CASSEATGGSYEQYF.

V gene TRBV5-6 combines with J gene TRBJ1-1, with D maybe TRBD1 (5 bases). V lost 4 bases and J lost 1, with 20 bases in between. The CDR3 contains 17 residues. The germline V gene encodes CDR1 SGHDT and CDR2 YYEEEE. The CDR3 bases are TGTGCCAGCAGCGATCGAAGGACCTATAGGGGGAACACTGAAGCTTTCTTT. The encoded protein is CASSDRRTYRGNTEAFF.

The rearrangement joins TRBV4-1 to TRBJ2-5; the D is unclear. The CDR3 extends over 13 amino acids. V was trimmed by 4 bases and J by 1 base, leaving 7 bases between them. Germline-derived CDR1 and CDR2 are MGHRA and YSYEKL. DNA for the CDR3: TGCGCCAGCAGCCTGGGCCTCCAAGAGACCCAGTACTTC. Protein product: CASSLGLQETQYF.

This chain uses TRBV30 with TRBJ1-2; D is ambiguous. The CDR3 is made up of 12 amino acids. The V and J ends lost 3 bases and 4 bases respectively, with 9 bases between them. Per the germline V gene, CDR1 is GTSNPN and CDR2 is SVGIG (reference sequence). The DNA of the CDR3 is TGTGCCTGGAGGGTCACATCCTATGGCTACACCTTC. Residues: CAWRVTSYGYTF. The complete variable domain, with remaining parts taken from reference TRBV30 and TRBJ1-2, reads SQTIHQWPATLVQPVGSPLSLECTVEGTSNPNLYWYRQAAGRGLQLLFYSVGIGQISSEVPQNLSASRPQDRQFILSSKKLLLSDSGFYLCAWRVTSYGYTFGSGTRLTVV.

This chain links TRBV5-4 with TRBJ2-7, with 12 bases fitting TRBD2. CDR1 is SGHNT, CDR2 YYREEE, per germline (reference sequence). This CDR3 comprises 15 residues. V was clipped by 4 bases and J by 6 bases; unmatched bases: 8. Here the CDR3 reads CASSREGLAGSEQYF. In nucleotides, the CDR3 is TGTGCCAGCAGCAGGGAGGGACTAGCGGGTAGCGAGCAGTACTTC.